Listed below are T cell receptor beta chains from one sample, sequenced in a study of blood T cells in healthy people across ages. TCRdb fed the 5' RACE reads into MiXCR, producing one record per CDR3 protein. The sample shows 1.2 million to 1.5 million distinct CDR3 sequences, 40% to 50% of them seen only once. Sequencing was done on a sample of blood. The receptors originated from a woman younger than 35 in good health. The CDR3 runs from the conserved cysteine through the conserved F or W. The D gene is left open where the match is weak. Size tells how often a clone was seen (once, few, many) or the class of an expanded clone, and some rows leave it out.

>TRBV11-3|12|.|TRBJ2-1|.
CASRKFINEQFF
TGTGCCAGCAGAAAATTTATCAATGAGCAGTTCTTC
>TRBV5-1|14|.|TRBJ2-5|.
CASSTYEGAETQYF
TGCGCCAGCAGCACCTATGAAGGGGCCGAGACCCAGTACTTC
>TRBV6-6|12|.|TRBJ2-1|.
CASSYSTNEQFF
TGTGCCAGCAGTTACTCGACGAACGAGCAGTTCTTC
>TRBV12-3/TRBV12-4|13|.|TRBJ1-2|few
CASSPGIVYGYTF
TGTGCCAGCAGCCCTGGGATCGTCTATGGCTACACCTTC
>TRBV15|14|.|TRBJ1-2|.
CATSRLGTTYGYTF
TGTGCCACCAGCAGACTCGGGACAACGTATGGCTACACCTTC
>TRBV10-3|15|.|TRBJ1-4|.
CAISESGRDNEKLFF
TGTGCCATCAGTGAGTCCGGGAGGGATAATGAAAAACTGTTTTTT
>TRBV29-1|12|.|TRBJ2-1|few
CSVSRGYNEQFF
TGCAGCGTCTCTAGGGGCTACAATGAGCAGTTCTTC
>TRBV7-9|14|.|TRBJ2-7|.
CASSFLLPPYEQYF
TGTGCCAGCAGCTTCTTGTTACCCCCCTACGAGCAGTACTTC
>TRBV21-1|17|.|TRBJ1-6|.
CASSKRRPACYNSPLHF
TGTGCCAGCAGCAAAAGACGACCCGCATGCTATAATTCACCCCTCCACTTT
>TRBV5-1|16|.|TRBJ2-3|few
CASSYLTGSYTDTQYF
TGCGCCAGCAGCTACCTAACAGGCTCCTACACAGATACGCAGTATTTT
>TRBV5-5|14|.|TRBJ2-5|.
CASSLGTYKETQYF
TGTGCCAGCAGCCTCGGGACATACAAAGAGACCCAGTACTTC
>TRBV12-3/TRBV12-4|14|TRBD1|TRBJ1-2|few
CASRHRDRDYGYTF
TGTGCCAGCAGACACCGGGACAGGGACTATGGCTACACCTTC
>TRBV20-1|14|TRBD2|TRBJ2-7|few
CSAGVVAGHYEQYF
TGCAGTGCCGGGGTGGTAGCGGGACACTACGAGCAGTACTTC
>TRBV12-3/TRBV12-4|13|.|TRBJ2-7|.
CASKGDGPYEQYF
TGTGCCAGCAAGGGGGACGGACCCTACGAGCAGTACTTC
>TRBV7-8|14|.|TRBJ2-1|.
CASQQAGSYNEQFF
TGTGCCAGCCAGCAGGCGGGCTCCTACAATGAGCAGTTCTTC
>TRBV10-3|15|TRBD2|TRBJ2-3|.
CAIRRLAGPGDTQYF
TGTGCCATCAGGAGACTAGCGGGACCAGGGGATACGCAGTATTTT
>TRBV15|14|.|TRBJ1-5|.
CATSMEKGNQPQHF
TGTGCCACCAGCATGGAGAAGGGCAATCAGCCCCAGCATTTT
>TRBV28|14|TRBD1|TRBJ1-5|.
CASRTRGPVQPQHF
TGTGCCAGCAGAACCAGGGGGCCAGTTCAGCCCCAGCATTTT
>TRBV5-1|15|.|TRBJ2-7|few
CASSLEGQGAHEQYF
TGCGCCAGCAGCTTGGAGGGGCAGGGAGCACACGAGCAGTACTTC
>TRBV6-5|20|TRBD2|TRBJ2-5|.
CASSYRLGLAGGSHQETQYF
TGTGCCAGCAGTTACCGACTGGGACTAGCGGGAGGCTCCCACCAAGAGACCCAGTACTTC